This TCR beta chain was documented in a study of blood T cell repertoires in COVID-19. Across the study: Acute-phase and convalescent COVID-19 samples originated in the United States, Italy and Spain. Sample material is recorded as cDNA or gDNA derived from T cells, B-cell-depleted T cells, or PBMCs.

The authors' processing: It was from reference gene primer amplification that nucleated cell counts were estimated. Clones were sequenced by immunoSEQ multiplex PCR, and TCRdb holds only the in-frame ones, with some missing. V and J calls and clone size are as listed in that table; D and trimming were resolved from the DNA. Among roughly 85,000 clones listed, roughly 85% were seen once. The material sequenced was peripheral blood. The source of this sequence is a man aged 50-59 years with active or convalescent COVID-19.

The CDR3 is CASSPGTGSHILADTQYF. CDR3 nucleotide sequence: TGCGCCAGCAGCCCCGGGACAGGAAGTCATATCTTGGCAGATACGCAGTATTTT. V is TRBV5-1 and J is TRBJ2-3; 8 positions agree with TRBD1. CDR1 is SGHRS and CDR2 is YFSETQ in the germline V gene. V lost 4 bases to trimming and J lost 4 bases; unmatched junction nucleotides: 17. The CDR3 is 18 amino acids.